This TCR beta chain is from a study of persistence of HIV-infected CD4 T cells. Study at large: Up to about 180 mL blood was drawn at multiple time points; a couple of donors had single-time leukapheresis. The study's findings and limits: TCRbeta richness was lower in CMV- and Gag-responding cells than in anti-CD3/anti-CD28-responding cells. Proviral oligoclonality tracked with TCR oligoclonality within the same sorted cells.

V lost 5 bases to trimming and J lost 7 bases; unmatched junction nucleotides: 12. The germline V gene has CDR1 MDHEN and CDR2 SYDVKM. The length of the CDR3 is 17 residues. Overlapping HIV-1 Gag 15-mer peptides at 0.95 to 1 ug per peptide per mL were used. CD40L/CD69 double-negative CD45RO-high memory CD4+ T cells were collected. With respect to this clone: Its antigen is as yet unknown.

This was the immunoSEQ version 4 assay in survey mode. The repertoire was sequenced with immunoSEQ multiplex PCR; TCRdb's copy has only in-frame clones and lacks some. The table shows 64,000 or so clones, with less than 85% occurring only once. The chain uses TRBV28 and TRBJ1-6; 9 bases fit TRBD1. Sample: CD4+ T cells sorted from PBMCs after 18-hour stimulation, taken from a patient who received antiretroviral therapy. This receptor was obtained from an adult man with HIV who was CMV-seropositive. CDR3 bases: TGTGCCAGCAGTCCGACCCCAAACAGGGGGCGAAATTCACCCCTCCACTTT. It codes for CASSPTPNRGRNSPLHF.